The entry that follows covers one T cell receptor (beta chain) sequence. Its target is unknown. Only in-frame clones appear in the TCRdb table, and some are missing; sequencing was by immunoSEQ multiplex PCR. Found here are some 96,000 clones, roughly 90% of them singletons; the top ten hold 2.5% to 3%. The V and J ends lost 6 bases and 10 bases respectively, with 10 bases between them. The CDR3 extends over 12 amino acids. CDR1 MDHEN and CDR2 SYDVKM come from the germline V gene. This sample is part of a study of T cell responses to AZD1222 COVID-19 vaccine. Broader study findings: Repertoire samples came only from after the peak T cell response. Among AZD1222 vaccinees, only 5 to 7 were seropositive at baseline. A reported finding is that nearly half of spike-specific TCRs target unmutated variant regions. Spike-specific TCR breadth and depth were elevated following two AZD1222 doses.

The chain uses TRBV28 and TRBJ1-6; D remains unclear. Sequenced here: peripheral blood, sampled on day 0 of AZD1222 vaccination. The sequence was collected from an adult in good health. This CDR3 is CASSRLVSPLHF. CDR3 nucleotide sequence: TGTGCCAGCAGCCGCCTAGTCTCACCCCTCCACTTT.